This entry lists 2 T cell receptor beta chains sequenced from one sample in a study of PD-1 blockade in classical Hodgkin lymphoma. Specified time point: cycle 4 day 1 (C4D1), after more than five weeks of nivolumab. Relapse was seen in all patients after autologous stem cell transplantation, and brentuximab vedotin exposure was variable. Researchers pulled CD8+ T cells out of thawed PBMCs using magnetic negative selection. Sequencing used immunoSEQ multiplex PCR; TCRdb keeps in-frame clones, though not all of them. This table holds more than 13,000 clones, about nine tenths found once. The sequences come from CD8+ T cells from blood, collected before the fourth cycle of nivolumab. The receptors come from a human donor with classical Hodgkin lymphoma.

The chain combines TRBV11-3 with TRBJ2-5; D assignment may be TRBD1 or TRBD2 (5 bases each). Germline V gene lookup returns CDR1 SGHNT and CDR2 YENEEA. This CDR3 comprises 17 residues. V dropped 0 bases and J dropped 4 bases, with 18 bases sitting between them. The CDR3 sequence: CASSLEVKGGGIETQYF. CDR3 nucleotide sequence: TGTGCCAGCAGCTTAGAGGTGAAGGGTGGGGGTATAGAGACCCAGTACTTC.

The chain recombines TRBV19 with TRBJ1-2, with 7 bases fitting TRBD1. This CDR3 region has 13 residues. J gave up 8 bases and V 6 bases, and 9 bases lay outside the gene matches. CDR1 is LNHDA and CDR2 is SQIVND in the germline V gene (reference sequence). The CDR3 nucleotides are TGTGCCAGTAGCAAAAGGACAGGTTACGGCTACACCTTC. Amino acids: CASSKRTGYGYTF.